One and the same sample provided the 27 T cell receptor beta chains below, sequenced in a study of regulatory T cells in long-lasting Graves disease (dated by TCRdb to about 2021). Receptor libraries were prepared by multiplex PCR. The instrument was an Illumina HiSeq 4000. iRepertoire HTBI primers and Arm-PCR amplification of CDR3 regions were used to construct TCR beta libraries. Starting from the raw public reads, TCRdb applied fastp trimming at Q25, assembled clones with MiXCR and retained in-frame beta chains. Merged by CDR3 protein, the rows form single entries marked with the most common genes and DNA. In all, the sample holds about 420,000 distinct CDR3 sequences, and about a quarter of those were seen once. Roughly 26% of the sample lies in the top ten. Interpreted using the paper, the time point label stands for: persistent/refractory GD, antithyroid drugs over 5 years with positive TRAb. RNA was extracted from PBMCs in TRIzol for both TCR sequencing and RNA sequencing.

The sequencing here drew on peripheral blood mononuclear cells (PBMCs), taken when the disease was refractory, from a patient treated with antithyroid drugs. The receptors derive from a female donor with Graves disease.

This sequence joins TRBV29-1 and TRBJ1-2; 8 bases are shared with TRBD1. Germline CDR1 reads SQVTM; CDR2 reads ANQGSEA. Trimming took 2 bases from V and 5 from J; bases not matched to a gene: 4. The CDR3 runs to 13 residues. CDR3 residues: CSVETTGAYGYTF. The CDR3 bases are TGCAGCGTTGAAACGACAGGGGCATATGGCTACACCTTC.

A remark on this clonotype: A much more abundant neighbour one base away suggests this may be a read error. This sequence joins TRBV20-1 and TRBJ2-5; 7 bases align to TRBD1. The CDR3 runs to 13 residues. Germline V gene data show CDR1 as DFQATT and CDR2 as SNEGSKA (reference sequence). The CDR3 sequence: CGAHTGDVETQYF. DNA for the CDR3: TGCGGTGCGCACACAGGGGATGTGGAGACCCAGTACTTC.

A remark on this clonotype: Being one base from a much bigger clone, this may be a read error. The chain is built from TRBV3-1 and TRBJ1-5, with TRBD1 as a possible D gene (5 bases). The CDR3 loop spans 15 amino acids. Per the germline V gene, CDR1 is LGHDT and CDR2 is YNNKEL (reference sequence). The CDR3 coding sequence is TGTGCCAGCAGCCAAGGGGGCAGCAGCAATCGGCCCCAGCATTTT. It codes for CASSQGGSSNRPQHF.

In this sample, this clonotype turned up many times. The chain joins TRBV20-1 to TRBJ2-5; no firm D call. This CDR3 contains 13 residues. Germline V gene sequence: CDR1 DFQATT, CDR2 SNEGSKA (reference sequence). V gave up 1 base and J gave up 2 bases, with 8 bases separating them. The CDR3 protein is CSARGRDQETQYF. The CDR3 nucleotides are TGCAGTGCTAGAGGCAGAGATCAAGAGACCCAGTACTTC.

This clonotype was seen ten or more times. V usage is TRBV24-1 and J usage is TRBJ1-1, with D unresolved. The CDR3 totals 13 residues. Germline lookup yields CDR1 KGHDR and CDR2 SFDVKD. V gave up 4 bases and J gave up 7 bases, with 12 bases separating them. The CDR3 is CATSDQIGREAFF. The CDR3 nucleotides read TGTGCCACCAGTGACCAAATTGGACGTGAAGCTTTCTTT.

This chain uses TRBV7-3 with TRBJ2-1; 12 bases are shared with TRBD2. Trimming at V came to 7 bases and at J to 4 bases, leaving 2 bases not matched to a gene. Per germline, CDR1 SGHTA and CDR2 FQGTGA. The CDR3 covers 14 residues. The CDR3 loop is CASKLAGGYNEQFF. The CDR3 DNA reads TGTGCCAGCAAGCTAGCGGGAGGGTACAATGAGCAGTTCTTC.

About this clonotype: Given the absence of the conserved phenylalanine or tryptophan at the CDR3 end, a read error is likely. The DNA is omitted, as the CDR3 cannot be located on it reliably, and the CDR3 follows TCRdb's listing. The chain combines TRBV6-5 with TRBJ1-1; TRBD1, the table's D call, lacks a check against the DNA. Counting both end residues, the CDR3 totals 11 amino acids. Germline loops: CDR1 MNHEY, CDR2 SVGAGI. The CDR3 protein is CASSYSRQGCL.

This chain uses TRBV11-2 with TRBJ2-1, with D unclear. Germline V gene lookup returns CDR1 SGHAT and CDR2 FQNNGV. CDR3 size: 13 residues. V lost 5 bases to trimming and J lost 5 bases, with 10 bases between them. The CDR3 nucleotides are TGTGCCAGCAGCCCCCCGCCACACAATGAGCAGTTCTTC. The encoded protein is CASSPPPHNEQFF.

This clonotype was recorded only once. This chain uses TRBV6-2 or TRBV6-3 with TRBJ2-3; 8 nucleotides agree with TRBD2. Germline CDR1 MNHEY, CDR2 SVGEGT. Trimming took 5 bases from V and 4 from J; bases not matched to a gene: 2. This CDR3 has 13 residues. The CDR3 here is CASSSGSSDTQYF. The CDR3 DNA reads TGTGCCAGCAGTAGCGGGAGCTCAGATACGCAGTATTTT.

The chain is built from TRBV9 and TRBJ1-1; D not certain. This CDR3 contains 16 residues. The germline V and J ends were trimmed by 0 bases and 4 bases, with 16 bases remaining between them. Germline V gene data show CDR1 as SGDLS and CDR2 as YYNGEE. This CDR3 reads CASSVVSTIGSTEAFF. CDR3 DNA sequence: TGTGCCAGCAGCGTAGTTTCAACAATCGGGAGCACTGAAGCTTTCTTT.

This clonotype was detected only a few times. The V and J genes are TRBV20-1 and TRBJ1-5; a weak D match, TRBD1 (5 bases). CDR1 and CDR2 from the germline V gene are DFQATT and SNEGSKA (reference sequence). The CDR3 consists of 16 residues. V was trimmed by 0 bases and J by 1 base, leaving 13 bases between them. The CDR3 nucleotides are TGCAGTGCTAGAGATAGGGAGGGGTTGAGCAATCAGCCCCAGCATTTT. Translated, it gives CSARDREGLSNQPQHF.

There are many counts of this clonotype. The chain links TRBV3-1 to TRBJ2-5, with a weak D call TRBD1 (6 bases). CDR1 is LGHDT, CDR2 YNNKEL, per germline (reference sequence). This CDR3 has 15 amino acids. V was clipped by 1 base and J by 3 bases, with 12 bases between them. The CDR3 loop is CASSQAKTGKETQYF. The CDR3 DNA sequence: TGTGCCAGCAGCCAAGCTAAGACAGGAAAAGAGACCCAGTACTTC.

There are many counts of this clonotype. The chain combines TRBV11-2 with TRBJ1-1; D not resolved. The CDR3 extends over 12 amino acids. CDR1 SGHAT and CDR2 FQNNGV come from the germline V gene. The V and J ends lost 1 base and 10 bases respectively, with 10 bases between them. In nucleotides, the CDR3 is TGTGCCAGCAGCTTAGCGAGCGGAGGAGCTTTCTTT. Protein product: CASSLASGGAFF.

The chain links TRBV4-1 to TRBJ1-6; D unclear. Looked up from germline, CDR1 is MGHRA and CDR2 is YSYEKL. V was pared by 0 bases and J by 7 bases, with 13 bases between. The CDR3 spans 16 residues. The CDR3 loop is CASSQDLGSWNSPLHF. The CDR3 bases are TGCGCCAGCAGCCAAGATCTGGGGTCTTGGAATTCACCCCTCCACTTT.

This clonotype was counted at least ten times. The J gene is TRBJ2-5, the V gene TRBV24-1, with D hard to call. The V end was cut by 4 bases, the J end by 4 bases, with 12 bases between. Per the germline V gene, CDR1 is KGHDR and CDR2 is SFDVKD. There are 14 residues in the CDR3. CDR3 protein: CATSEDLRAETQYF. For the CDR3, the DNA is TGTGCCACCAGTGAGGACCTAAGAGCAGAGACCCAGTACTTC.

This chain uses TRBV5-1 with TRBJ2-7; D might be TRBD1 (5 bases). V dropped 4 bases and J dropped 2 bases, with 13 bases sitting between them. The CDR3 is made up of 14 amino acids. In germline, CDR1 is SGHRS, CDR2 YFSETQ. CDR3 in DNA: TGCGCCAGCAGCGAAACAGGCAAGGCCTACGAGCAGTACTTC. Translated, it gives CASSETGKAYEQYF. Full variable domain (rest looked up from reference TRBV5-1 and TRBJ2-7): KAGVTQTPRYLIKTRGQQVTLSCSPISGHRSVSWYQQTPGQGLQFLFEYFSETQRNKGNFPGRFSGRQFSNSRSEMNVSTLELGDSALYLCASSETGKAYEQYFGPGTRLTVT.

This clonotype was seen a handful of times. CDR3 in amino acids: CAWNPQGAENIQYF. As DNA, the CDR3 is TGTGCCTGGAATCCGCAGGGGGCGGAAAACATTCAGTACTTC. V and J are TRBV30 and TRBJ2-4, with 8 bases aligning to TRBD1. After removal of 4 bases from V and 5 bases from J, the junction contained 7 bases not matched to a gene. CDR1 and CDR2 from the germline V gene are GTSNPN and SVGIG (reference sequence). The CDR3 has 14 residues.

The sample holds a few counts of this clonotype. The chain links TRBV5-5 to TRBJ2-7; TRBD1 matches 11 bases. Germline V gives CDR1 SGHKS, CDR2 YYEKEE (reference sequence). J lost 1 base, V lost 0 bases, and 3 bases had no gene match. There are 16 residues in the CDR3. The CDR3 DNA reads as TGTGCCAGCAGCTTGGAGGGACAGGGGGGGTCCTACGAGCAGTACTTC. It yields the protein CASSLEGQGGSYEQYF. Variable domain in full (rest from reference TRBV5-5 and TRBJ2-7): DAGVTQSPTHLIKTRGQQVTLRCSPISGHKSVSWYQQVLGQGPQFIFQYYEKEERGRGNFPDRFSARQFPNYSSELNVNALLLGDSALYLCASSLEGQGGSYEQYFGPGTRLTVT.

DNA of the CDR3: TGTGCCAGCAGCTTAACACCTAGCGGGAGGGCCGGGGAGCTGTTTTTT. Translated: CASSLTPSGRAGELFF. This chain connects TRBV11-1 to TRBJ2-2; 12 bases are a match to TRBD2. Germline-derived CDR1 and CDR2 are SGHAT and FQDESV (reference sequence). J gave up 6 bases and V 2 bases, and 4 bases lay outside the gene matches. The CDR3 spans 16 residues.

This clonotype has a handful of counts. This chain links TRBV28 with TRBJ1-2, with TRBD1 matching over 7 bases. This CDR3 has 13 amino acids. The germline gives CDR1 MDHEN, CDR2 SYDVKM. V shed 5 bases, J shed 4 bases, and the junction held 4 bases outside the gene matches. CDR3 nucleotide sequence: TGTGCCAGCAGTCCAGGGGGTCCCTATGGCTACACCTTC. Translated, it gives CASSPGGPYGYTF.

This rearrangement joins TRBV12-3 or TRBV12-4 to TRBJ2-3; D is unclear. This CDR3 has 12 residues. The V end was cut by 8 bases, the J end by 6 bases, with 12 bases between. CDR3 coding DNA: TGTGCCAGCTCACCGAATGAGGATACGCAGTATTTT. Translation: CASSPNEDTQYF.

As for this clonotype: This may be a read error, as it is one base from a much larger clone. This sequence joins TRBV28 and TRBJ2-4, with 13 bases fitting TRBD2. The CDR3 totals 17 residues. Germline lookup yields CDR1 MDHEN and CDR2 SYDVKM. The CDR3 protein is CASRPRGTSGAKNIQHF. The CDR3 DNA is TGTGCCAGCAGACCCAGAGGGACTAGCGGGGCCAAAAACATTCAGCACTTC.

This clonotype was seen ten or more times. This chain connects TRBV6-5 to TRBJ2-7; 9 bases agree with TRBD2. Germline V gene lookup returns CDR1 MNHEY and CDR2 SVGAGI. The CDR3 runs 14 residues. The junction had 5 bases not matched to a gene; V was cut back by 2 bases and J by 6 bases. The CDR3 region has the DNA TGTGCCAGCAGTTACCTAGGACTAGCGCGCGAGCAGTACTTC. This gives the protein CASSYLGLAREQYF.

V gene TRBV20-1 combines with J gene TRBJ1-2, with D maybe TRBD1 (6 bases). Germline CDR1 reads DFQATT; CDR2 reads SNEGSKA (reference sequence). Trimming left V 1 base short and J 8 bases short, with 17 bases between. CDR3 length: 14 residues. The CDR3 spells CSARGDTTAGGYTF. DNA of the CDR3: TGCAGTGCTAGAGGGGACACCACGGCAGGCGGCTACACCTTC.

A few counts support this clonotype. The chain's CDR3 is CASSQQIKDGYTF. The CDR3 nucleotides read TGTGCCAGCAGCCAGCAGATTAAGGACGGCTACACCTTC. The chain has TRBV14 and TRBJ1-2; D is unresolved. The CDR3 runs 13 residues. CDR1 is SGHDN, CDR2 FVKESK, per germline. V shed 3 bases and J shed 8 bases, with 13 bases lying between them.

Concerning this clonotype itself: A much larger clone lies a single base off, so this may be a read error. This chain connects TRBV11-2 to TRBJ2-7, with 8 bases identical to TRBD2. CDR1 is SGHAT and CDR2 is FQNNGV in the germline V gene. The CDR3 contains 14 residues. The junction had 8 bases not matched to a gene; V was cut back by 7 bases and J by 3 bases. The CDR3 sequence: CASNNAGTSYEQYF. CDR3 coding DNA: TGTGCCAGCAACAATGCCGGGACTAGCTACGAGCAGTACTTC.

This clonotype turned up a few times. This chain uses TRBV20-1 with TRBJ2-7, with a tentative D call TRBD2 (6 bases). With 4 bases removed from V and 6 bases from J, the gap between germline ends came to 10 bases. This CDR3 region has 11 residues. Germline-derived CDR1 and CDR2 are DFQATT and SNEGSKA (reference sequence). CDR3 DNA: TGCAGTGCTACCGGGGGAAGCGAGCAGTACTTC. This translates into CSATGGSEQYF.